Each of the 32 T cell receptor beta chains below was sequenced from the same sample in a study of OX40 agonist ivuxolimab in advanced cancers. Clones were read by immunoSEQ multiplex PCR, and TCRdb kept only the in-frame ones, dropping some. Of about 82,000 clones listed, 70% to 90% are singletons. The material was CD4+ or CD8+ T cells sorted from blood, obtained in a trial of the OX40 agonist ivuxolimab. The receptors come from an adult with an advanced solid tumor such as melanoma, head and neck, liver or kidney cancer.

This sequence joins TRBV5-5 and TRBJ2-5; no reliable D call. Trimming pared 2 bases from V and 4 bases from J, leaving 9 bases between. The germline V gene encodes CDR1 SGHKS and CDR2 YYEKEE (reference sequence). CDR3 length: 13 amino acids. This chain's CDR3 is CASSLGVSETQYF. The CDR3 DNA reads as TGTGCCAGCAGCTTAGGAGTCTCAGAGACCCAGTACTTC. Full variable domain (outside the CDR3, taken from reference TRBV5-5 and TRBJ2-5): DAGVTQSPTHLIKTRGQQVTLRCSPISGHKSVSWYQQVLGQGPQFIFQYYEKEERGRGNFPDRFSARQFPNYSSELNVNALLLGDSALYLCASSLGVSETQYFGPGTRLLVL.

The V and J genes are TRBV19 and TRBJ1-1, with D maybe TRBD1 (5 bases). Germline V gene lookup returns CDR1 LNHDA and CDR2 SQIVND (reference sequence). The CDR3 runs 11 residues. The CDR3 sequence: CVTQVGAEAFF. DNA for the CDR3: TGTGTTACCCAGGTTGGGGCCGAAGCTTTCTTT.

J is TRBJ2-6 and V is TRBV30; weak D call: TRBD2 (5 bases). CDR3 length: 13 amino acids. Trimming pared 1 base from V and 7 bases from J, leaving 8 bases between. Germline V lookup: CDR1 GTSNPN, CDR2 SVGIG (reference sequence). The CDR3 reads CAWSGGIANVLTF. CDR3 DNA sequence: TGTGCCTGGAGTGGAGGGATTGCCAACGTCCTGACTTTC.

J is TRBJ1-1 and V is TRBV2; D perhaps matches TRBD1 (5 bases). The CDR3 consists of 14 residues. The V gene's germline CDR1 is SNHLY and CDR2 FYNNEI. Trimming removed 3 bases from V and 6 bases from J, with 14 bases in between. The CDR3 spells CASSETQGWAEAFF. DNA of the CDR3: TGTGCCAGCAGTGAGACGCAGGGATGGGCTGAAGCTTTCTTT.

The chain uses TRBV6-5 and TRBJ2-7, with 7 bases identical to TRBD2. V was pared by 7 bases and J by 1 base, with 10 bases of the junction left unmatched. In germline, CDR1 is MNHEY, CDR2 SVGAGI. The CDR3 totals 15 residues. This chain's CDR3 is CASTQRGLGSYEQYF. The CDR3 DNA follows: TGTGCCAGCACTCAGCGGGGACTGGGGTCCTACGAGCAGTACTTC.

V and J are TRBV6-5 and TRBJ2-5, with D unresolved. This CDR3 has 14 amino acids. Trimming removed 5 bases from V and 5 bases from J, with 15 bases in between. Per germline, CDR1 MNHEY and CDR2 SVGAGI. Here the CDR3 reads CASSPYRVGETQYF. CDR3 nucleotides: TGTGCCAGCAGTCCATACCGGGTGGGTGAGACCCAGTACTTC.

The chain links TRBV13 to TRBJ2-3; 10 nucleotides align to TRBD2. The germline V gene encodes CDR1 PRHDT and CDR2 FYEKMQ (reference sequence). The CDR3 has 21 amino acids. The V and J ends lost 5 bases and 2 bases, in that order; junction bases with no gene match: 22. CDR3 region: CASSPILLAGETLASTDTQYF. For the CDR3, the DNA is TGTGCCAGCAGCCCCATTCTCCTAGCGGGGGAAACCCTTGCCTCCACAGATACGCAGTATTTT.

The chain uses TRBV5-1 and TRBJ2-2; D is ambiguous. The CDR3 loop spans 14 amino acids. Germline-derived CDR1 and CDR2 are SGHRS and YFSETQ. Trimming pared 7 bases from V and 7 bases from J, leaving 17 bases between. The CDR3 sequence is CASVPDALRGELFF. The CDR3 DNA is TGCGCCAGCGTCCCGGACGCCCTTCGCGGGGAGCTGTTTTTT.

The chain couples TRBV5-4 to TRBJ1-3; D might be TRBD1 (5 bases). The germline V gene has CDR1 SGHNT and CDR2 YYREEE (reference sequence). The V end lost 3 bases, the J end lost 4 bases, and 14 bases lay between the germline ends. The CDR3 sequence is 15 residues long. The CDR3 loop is CASSSGGYRGNTIYF. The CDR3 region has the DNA TGTGCCAGCAGCTCGGGGGGGTATCGCGGAAACACCATATATTTT.

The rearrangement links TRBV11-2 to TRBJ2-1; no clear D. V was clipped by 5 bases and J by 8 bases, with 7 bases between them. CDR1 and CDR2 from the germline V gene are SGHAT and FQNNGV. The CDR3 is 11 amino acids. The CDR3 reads CASSQSDEQFF. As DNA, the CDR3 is TGTGCCAGCAGCCAGAGCGATGAGCAGTTCTTC.

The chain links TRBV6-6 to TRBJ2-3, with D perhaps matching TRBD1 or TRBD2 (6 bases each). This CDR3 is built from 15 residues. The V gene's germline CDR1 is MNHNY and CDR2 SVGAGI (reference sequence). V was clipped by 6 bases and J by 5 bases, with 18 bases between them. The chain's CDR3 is CASRSSGGRGDTQYF. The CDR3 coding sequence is TGTGCCAGCAGGTCCTCCGGGGGCAGGGGAGATACGCAGTATTTT.

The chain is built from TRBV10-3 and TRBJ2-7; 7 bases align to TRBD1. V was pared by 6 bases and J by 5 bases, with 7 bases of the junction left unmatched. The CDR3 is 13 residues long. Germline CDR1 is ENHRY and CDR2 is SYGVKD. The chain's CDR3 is CAIRDTGDHEQYF. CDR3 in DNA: TGTGCCATCAGGGATACAGGGGATCACGAGCAGTACTTC.

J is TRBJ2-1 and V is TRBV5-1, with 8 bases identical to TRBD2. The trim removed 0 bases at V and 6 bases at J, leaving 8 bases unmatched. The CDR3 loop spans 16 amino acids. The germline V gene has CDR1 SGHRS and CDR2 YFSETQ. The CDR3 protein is CASSLAPRGGRNEQFF. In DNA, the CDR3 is TGCGCCAGCAGCTTGGCCCCTCGGGGGGGACGCAATGAGCAGTTCTTC.

The CDR3, as DNA: TGTGCCAGCAGCGTAGATGCACGATTAGATACGCAGTATTTT. Translation: CASSVDARLDTQYF. The genes are TRBV9 and TRBJ2-3; no reliable D call. V lost 0 bases and J lost 5, with 10 bases in between. Germline CDR1 SGDLS, CDR2 YYNGEE. This CDR3 has 14 amino acids.

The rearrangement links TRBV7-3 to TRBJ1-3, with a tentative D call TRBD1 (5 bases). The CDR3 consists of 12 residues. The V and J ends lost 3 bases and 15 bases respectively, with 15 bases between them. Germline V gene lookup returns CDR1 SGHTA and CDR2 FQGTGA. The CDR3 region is CASSFSDGQGYF. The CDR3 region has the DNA TGTGCCAGCAGCTTCTCTGACGGCCAGGGATATTTT.

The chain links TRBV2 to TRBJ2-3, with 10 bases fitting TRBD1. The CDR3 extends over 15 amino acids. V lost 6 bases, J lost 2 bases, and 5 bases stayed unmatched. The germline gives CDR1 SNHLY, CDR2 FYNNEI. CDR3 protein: CASSQGQGLTDTQYF. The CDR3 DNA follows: TGTGCCAGCAGCCAGGGACAGGGGCTCACAGATACGCAGTATTTT.

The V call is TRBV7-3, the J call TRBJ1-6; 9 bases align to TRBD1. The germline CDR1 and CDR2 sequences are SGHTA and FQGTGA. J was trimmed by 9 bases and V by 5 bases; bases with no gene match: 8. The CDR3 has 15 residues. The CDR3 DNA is TGTGCCAGCAGCCCAGGGACAGGGCAAAGTTCACCCCTCCACTTT. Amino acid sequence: CASSPGTGQSSPLHF.

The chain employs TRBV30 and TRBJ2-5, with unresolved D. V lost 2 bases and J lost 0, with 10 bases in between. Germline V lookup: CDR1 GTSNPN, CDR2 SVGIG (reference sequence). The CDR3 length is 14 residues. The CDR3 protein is CAWSPFGYQETQYF. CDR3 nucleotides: TGTGCCTGGAGTCCCTTCGGGTACCAAGAGACCCAGTACTTC.

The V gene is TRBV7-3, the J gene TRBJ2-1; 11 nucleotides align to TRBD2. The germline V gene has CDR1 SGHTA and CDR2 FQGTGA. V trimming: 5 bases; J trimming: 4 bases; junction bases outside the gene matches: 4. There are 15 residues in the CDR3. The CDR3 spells CASSPGTSGYNEQFF. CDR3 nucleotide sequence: TGTGCCAGCAGCCCCGGGACTAGCGGTTACAATGAGCAGTTCTTC.

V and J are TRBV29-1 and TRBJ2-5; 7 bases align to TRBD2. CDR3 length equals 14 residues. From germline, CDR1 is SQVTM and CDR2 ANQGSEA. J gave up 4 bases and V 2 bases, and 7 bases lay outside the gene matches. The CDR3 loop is CSVEMPRGRETQYF. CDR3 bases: TGCAGCGTTGAAATGCCGCGGGGGAGAGAGACCCAGTACTTC.

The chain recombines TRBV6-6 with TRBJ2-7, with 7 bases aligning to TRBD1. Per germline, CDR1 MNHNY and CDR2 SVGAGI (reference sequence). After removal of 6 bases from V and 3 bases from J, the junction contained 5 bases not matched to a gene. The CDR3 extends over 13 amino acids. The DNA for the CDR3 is TGTGCCAGCAGCAACAGGGACAGCTACGAGCAGTACTTC. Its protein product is CASSNRDSYEQYF.

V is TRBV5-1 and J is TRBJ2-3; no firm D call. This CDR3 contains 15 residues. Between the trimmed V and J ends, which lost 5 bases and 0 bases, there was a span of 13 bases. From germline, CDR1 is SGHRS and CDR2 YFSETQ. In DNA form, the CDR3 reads TGCGCCAGCAGTTCCGGGTCATCTAGCACAGATACGCAGTATTTT. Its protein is CASSSGSSSTDTQYF. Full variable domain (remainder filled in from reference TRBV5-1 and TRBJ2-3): KAGVTQTPRYLIKTRGQQVTLSCSPISGHRSVSWYQQTPGQGLQFLFEYFSETQRNKGNFPGRFSGRQFSNSRSEMNVSTLELGDSALYLCASSSGSSSTDTQYFGPGTRLTVL.

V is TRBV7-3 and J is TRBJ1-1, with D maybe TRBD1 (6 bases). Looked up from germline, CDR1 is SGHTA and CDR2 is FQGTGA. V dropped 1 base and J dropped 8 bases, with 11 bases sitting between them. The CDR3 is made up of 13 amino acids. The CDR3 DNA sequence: TGTGCCAGCAGCTTAAGGCAAGGGGGAGAAGCTTTCTTT. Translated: CASSLRQGGEAFF.

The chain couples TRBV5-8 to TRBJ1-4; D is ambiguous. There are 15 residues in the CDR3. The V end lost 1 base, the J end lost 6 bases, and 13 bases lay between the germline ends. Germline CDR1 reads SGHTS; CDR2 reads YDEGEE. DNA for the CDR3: TGTGCCAGCAGCTTGTTACTCGGCAGAGATGAAAAACTGTTTTTT. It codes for CASSLLLGRDEKLFF.

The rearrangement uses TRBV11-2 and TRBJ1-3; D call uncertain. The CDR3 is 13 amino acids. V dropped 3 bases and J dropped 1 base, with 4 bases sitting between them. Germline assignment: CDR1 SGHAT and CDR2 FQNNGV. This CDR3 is CASSFQSGNTIYF. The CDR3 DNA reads TGTGCCAGCAGCTTCCAGTCTGGAAACACCATATATTTT. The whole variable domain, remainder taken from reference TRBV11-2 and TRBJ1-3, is EAGVAQSPRYKIIEKRQSVAFWCNPISGHATLYWYQQILGQGPKLLIQFQNNGVVDDSQLPKDRFSAERLKGVDSTLKIQPAKLEDSAVYLCASSFQSGNTIYFGEGSWLTVV.

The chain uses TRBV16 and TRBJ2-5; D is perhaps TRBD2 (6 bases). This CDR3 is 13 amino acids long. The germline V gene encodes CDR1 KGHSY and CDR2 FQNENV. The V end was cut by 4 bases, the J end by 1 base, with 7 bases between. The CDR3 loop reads CASSPGGQETQYF. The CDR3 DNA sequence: TGTGCCAGCAGCCCCGGGGGCCAAGAGACCCAGTACTTC.

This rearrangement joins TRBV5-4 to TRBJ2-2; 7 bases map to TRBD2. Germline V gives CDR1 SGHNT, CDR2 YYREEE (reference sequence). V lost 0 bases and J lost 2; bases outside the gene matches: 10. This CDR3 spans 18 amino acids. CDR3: CASSLGAKRGVNTGELFF. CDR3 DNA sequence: TGTGCCAGCAGCTTGGGAGCGAAGCGGGGAGTAAACACCGGGGAGCTGTTTTTT.

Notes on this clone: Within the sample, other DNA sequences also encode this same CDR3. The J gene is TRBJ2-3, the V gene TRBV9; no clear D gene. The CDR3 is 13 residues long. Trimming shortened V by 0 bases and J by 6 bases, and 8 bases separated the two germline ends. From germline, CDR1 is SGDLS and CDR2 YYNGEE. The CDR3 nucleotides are TGTGCCAGCAGCGTAGCTCCAACGGATACGCAGTATTTT. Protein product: CASSVAPTDTQYF. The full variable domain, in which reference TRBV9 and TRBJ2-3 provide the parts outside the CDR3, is DSGVTQTPKHLITATGQRVTLRCSPRSGDLSVYWYQQSLDQGLQFLIQYYNGEERAKGNILERFSAQQFPDLHSELNLSSLELGDSALYFCASSVAPTDTQYFGPGTRLTVL.

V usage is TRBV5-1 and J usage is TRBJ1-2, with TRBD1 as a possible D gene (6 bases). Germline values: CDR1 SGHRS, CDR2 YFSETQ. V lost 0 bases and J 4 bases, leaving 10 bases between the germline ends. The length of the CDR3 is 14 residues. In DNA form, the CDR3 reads TGCGCCAGCAGCTTGGTTTCAGGGGTCTATGGCTACACCTTC. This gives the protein CASSLVSGVYGYTF.

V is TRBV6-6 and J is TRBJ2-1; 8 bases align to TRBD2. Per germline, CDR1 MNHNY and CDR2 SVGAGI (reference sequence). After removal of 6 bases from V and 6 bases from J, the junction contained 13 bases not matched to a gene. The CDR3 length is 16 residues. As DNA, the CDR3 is TGTGCCAGCAGCGGGATCGGGGGGGCTTGGGGCAATGAGCAGTTCTTC. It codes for CASSGIGGAWGNEQFF.

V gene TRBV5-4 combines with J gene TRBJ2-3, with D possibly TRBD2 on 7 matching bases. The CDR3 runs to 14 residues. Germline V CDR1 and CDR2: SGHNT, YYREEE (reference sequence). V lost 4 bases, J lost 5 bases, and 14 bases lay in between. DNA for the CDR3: TGTGCCAGCAGCCTAGGGGGGGGCATAGATACGCAGTATTTT. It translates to CASSLGGGIDTQYF. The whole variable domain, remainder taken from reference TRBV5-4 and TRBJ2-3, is ETGVTQSPTHLIKTRGQQVTLRCSSQSGHNTVSWYQQALGQGPQFIFQYYREEENGRGNFPPRFSGLQFPNYSSELNVNALELDDSALYLCASSLGGGIDTQYFGPGTRLTVL.

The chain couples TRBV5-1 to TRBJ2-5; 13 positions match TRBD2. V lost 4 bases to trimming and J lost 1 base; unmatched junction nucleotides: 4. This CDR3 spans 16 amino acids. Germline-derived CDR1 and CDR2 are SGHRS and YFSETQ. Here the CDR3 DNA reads TGCGCCAGCAGCCAGACTAGCGGGGGGATCCAAGAGACCCAGTACTTC. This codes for CASSQTSGGIQETQYF.